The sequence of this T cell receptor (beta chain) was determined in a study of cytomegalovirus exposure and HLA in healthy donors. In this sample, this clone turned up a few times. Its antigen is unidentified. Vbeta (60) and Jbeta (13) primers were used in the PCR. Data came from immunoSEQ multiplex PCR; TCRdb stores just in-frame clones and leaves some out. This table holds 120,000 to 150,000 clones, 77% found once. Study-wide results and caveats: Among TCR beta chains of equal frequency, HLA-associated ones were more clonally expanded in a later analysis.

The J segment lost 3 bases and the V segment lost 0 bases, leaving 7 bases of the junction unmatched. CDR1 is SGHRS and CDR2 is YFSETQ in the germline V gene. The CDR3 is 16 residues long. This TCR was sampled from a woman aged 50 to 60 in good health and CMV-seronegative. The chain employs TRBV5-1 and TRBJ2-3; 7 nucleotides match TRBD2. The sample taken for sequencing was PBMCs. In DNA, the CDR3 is TGCGCCAGCAGCTTGGGACTAGCACGGGGGACAGATACGCAGTATTTT. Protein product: CASSLGLARGTDTQYF.